The subject of this entry is one T cell receptor (beta chain). It has no known antigen specificity. The CDR3, from cysteine to phenylalanine, totals 12 residues. No nucleotide data were recorded. The germline V gene encodes CDR1 SGHTA and CDR2 FQGTGA. The source of the sample is a study of CXCR3-negative and CXCR3-positive naive CD8 T cells (dated by TCRdb to between 2018 and 2021). For context, the study as a whole: About 135 million TRB reads were obtained in total, roughly 1.5 +/- 0.3 million reads per library. Data from roughly twelve donors, pooled across two independent experiments, went into the diversity and physicochemical repertoire analyses. TRBV-TRBJ cluster analysis included naive subsets from several donors and memory cells from 3 donors.

Each CD8+ T cell subset was flow-sorted in triplicate, with fewer than 350,000 cells per subset placed directly into RLT lysis buffer. To exclude memory contaminants, naive CD8+ T cells were stringently defined as CD45RO-CCR7+CD27+CD95-. Peripheral blood mononuclear cells were isolated from buffy coats using standard density gradient centrifugation. A FACSAria III was used to flow-sort naive CXCR3-negative and CXCR3-positive CD8+ T cells. An RNeasy Mini Kit was used to extract total RNA from the sorted cells. Results the study describes overall, beyond this receptor: Freshly isolated PBMCs were used for most assays because CXCR3 expression went down partially after cryopreservation. Similar TRBV-TRBJ usage was shown by naive CXCR3-negative and CXCR3-positive cells from the same donor, whereas distinct patterns were shown by memory cells. Because surface CD5, which has been linked to self-reactivity in mice, was comparable between naive subsets, TCR interaction strength was also inferred from TRB CDR3 physicochemical properties. Compared with CXCR3-negative naive cells, CXCR3-positive naive cells had TRB CDR3s with higher hydrophobicity (lower Kidera factor 4), lower energy, and higher strength and volume indices. Repertoire diversity was comparably high in both naive subsets but much lower in memory CD8+ T cells.

The sequencer listed for this sample is NextSeq 550. The Human TCR Profiling Kit (MiLaboratory) was used to prepare UMI-labeled 5' RACE TRB cDNA libraries. cDNA synthesis used the entire amount of extracted RNA, and PCR amplification then used the entire amount of cDNA produced. Libraries were prepared in parallel using an identical number of PCR cycles. Concerning the study's data processing: MIGEC and MiXCR extracted about 53,000 +/- 10,000 unique UMI-labeled TRB cDNA molecules per library, requiring at least two reads per UMI. Each library averaged 40,000 +/- 10,000 functional in-frame TRB CDR3 nucleotide clonotypes without stop codons. After downsampling to 5000 UMI-labeled TRB molecules per sample, diversity metrics, including normalized Shannon-Wiener and Chao1, were computed in VDJtools. VDJtools was used to calculate clonotype-size-weighted physicochemical properties of the central five CDR3 residues, namely interaction energy, strength, volume and Kidera factor 4. Once TCRdb had reprocessed the reads, it stored one entry per CDR3 protein sequence and supplied no DNA. These V and J calls derive from TCRdb rather than the authors' analysis. This sample's clone table shows roughly 50,000 distinct CDR3 sequences. The ten biggest clones cover 0.56% of the sample.

Recombination connected TRBV7-3 to TRBJ2-7. This receptor was identified in a human donor in good health. Some clones in this sample may be carry-over from other donors' samples. Sequenced: naive CXCR3+ CD8+ T cells from blood. What this sample's cell subset or site label stands for: CD45RO-CCR7+CD27+CD95- naive CD8+ T cells expressing CXCR3 (TNR3+). The CDR3 has the sequence CASSLTGSEQYF.